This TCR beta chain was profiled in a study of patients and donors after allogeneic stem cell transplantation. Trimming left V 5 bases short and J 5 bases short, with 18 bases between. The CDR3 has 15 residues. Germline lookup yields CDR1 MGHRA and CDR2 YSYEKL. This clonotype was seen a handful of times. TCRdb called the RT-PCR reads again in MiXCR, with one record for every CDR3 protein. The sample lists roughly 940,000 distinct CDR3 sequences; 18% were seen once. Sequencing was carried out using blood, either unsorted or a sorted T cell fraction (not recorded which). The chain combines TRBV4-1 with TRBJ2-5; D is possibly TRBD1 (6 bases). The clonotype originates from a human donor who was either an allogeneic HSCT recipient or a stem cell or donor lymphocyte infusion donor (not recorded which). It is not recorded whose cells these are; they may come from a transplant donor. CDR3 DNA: TGCGCCAGCAGCTACCCCGCGACAGGCGTGGAGACCCAGTACTTC. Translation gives CASSYPATGVETQYF.